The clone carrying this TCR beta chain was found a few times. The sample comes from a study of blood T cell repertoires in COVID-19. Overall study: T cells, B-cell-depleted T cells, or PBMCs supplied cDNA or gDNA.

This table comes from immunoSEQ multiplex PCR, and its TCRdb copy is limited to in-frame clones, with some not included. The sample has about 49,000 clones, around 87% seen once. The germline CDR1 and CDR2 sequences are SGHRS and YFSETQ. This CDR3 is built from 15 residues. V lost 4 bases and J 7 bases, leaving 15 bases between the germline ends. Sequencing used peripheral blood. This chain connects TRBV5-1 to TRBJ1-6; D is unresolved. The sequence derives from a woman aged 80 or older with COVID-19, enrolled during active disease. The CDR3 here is CASSPLVPGNSPLHF. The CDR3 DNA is TGCGCCAGCAGCCCCTTGGTACCCGGGAATTCACCCCTCCACTTT. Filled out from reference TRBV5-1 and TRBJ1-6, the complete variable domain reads KAGVTQTPRYLIKTRGQQVTLSCSPISGHRSVSWYQQTPGQGLQFLFEYFSETQRNKGNFPGRFSGRQFSNSRSEMNVSTLELGDSALYLCASSPLVPGNSPLHFGNGTRLTVT.